Following are 12 T cell receptor beta chains from one sample sequenced in a study of memory CD4+ T cells and cytomegalovirus serostatus. Clones were read by immunoSEQ multiplex PCR, and TCRdb kept only the in-frame ones, dropping some. The sample lists over 65,000 clones; approximately 80% were seen once. Single viable CD3+CD4+CD8-CD45RO+ cells were sorted as the memory CD4+ T cells. Input material: memory CD4+ T cells from blood. Receptors were obtained from an adult in good health and CMV-seronegative.

This clone has just one count. In the same sample, other DNA sequences code for this CDR3. This chain joins TRBV19 and TRBJ2-5, with D uncertain. V lost 3 bases to trimming and J lost 5 bases, with 4 bases between them. CDR1 and CDR2 from the germline V gene are LNHDA and SQIVND (reference sequence). The CDR3 has 11 residues. The CDR3 is CASSIAETQYF. The CDR3 region has the DNA TGTGCCAGTAGTATTGCTGAGACCCAGTACTTC.

CDR3 DNA: TGTGCCAGCAGCAATCCCGGTGGCTACACCTTC. This encodes CASSNPGGYTF. V usage is TRBV28 and J usage is TRBJ1-2; D remains ambiguous. Trimming cost V 6 bases and J 7 bases, with 9 bases left between them. This CDR3 comprises 11 residues. The V gene's germline CDR1 is MDHEN and CDR2 SYDVKM.

The chain carries TRBV5-1 and TRBJ1-1; D gene uncertain. The germline CDR1 and CDR2 sequences are SGHRS and YFSETQ. The CDR3 loop spans 14 amino acids. V shed 4 bases and J shed 3 bases, with 13 bases lying between them. The DNA for the CDR3 is TGCGCCAGCAGCCCGGATGTAGGTTACACTGAAGCTTTCTTT. Its translation is CASSPDVGYTEAFF. Combining the CDR3 with reference TRBV5-1 and TRBJ1-1 gives the whole variable domain KAGVTQTPRYLIKTRGQQVTLSCSPISGHRSVSWYQQTPGQGLQFLFEYFSETQRNKGNFPGRFSGRQFSNSRSEMNVSTLELGDSALYLCASSPDVGYTEAFFGQGTRLTVV.

This clone was seen more than once but under ten times. The rearrangement joins TRBV7-2 to TRBJ1-2; D may be TRBD1 (6 bases). Germline-derived CDR1 and CDR2 are SGHTA and FQGNSA. The CDR3 loop spans 12 amino acids. V lost 1 base and J 8 bases, leaving 8 bases between the germline ends. The CDR3 sequence: CASSLVRGGYTF. The CDR3 DNA sequence: TGTGCCAGCAGCTTAGTCAGGGGAGGCTACACCTTC.

J is TRBJ1-3 and V is TRBV5-6; the D is unclear. The V and J ends lost 2 bases and 7 bases respectively, with 13 bases between them. This CDR3 has 14 amino acids. The V gene's germline CDR1 is SGHDT and CDR2 YYEEEE. The CDR3 reads CASSFLGISNTIYF. Here the CDR3 DNA reads TGTGCCAGCAGCTTTCTGGGTATCAGCAACACCATATATTTT.

By its share, this clone is medium-sized. The chain joins TRBV4-3 to TRBJ1-2; the match to TRBD1 covers 9 bases. Germline CDR1 reads LGHNA; CDR2 reads YSLEER. This CDR3 has 15 residues. The J segment lost 4 bases and the V segment lost 2 bases, leaving 5 bases of the junction unmatched. Here the CDR3 reads CASSQRTTGGYGYTF. CDR3 coding DNA: TGCGCCAGCAGCCAACGAACGACAGGGGGCTATGGCTACACCTTC.

V usage is TRBV5-4 and J usage is TRBJ1-1, with 7 bases aligning to TRBD1. The J segment lost 1 base and the V segment lost 3 bases, leaving 6 bases of the junction unmatched. CDR3 length: 15 amino acids. Germline loops: CDR1 SGHNT, CDR2 YYREEE (reference sequence). Here the CDR3 reads CASSSRQGANTEAFF. The CDR3 nucleotides read TGTGCCAGCAGCTCTCGACAGGGCGCGAACACTGAAGCTTTCTTT. The entire variable domain, with the rest obtained from reference TRBV5-4 and TRBJ1-1, is as follows: ETGVTQSPTHLIKTRGQQVTLRCSSQSGHNTVSWYQQALGQGPQFIFQYYREEENGRGNFPPRFSGLQFPNYSSELNVNALELDDSALYLCASSSRQGANTEAFFGQGTRLTVV.

The genes are TRBV5-1 and TRBJ1-5, with a tentative D call TRBD1 (5 bases). Germline V gene sequence: CDR1 SGHRS, CDR2 YFSETQ. V was cut by 4 bases and J by 4 bases, with 12 bases left in between. The CDR3 has 14 residues. CDR3 bases: TGCGCCAGCAGCCAAGGGACGGAAAATCAGCCCCAGCATTTT. Translated, it gives CASSQGTENQPQHF.

This rearrangement joins TRBV2 to TRBJ2-5, with 14 positions matching TRBD2. Losses at the gene ends were 5 bases for V and 2 bases for J; bases not matched to a gene: 7. Per the germline V gene, CDR1 is SNHLY and CDR2 is FYNNEI. The CDR3 totals 17 residues. The CDR3 is CASSSRRLAGGQETQYF. In DNA, the CDR3 is TGTGCCAGCAGTTCCCGCCGACTAGCGGGGGGGCAAGAGACCCAGTACTTC.

V is TRBV19 and J is TRBJ1-2; TRBD1 might be the D (5 bases). V was shortened by 3 bases and J by 2 bases, with 10 bases between the two germline ends. The CDR3 is made up of 14 amino acids. Germline CDR1 is LNHDA and CDR2 is SQIVND (reference sequence). The DNA of the CDR3 is TGTGCCAGTAGTATTAGACAGAGAAACTATGGCTACACCTTC. Amino acids: CASSIRQRNYGYTF.

The chain recombines TRBV30 with TRBJ1-2; 7 nucleotides match TRBD1. CDR1 is GTSNPN, CDR2 SVGIG, per germline (reference sequence). There are 13 residues in the CDR3. V trimming: 2 bases; J trimming: 3 bases; junction bases outside the gene matches: 3. CDR3 residues: CAWSSQGYYGYTF. The CDR3 coding sequence is TGTGCCTGGAGTTCACAGGGGTACTATGGCTACACCTTC.

V is TRBV7-9 and J is TRBJ2-7; TRBD1 matches at 10 bases. Germline V gene data show CDR1 as SEHNR and CDR2 as FQNEAQ (reference sequence). The CDR3 is 15 residues long. V was pared by 5 bases and J by 2 bases, with 6 bases of the junction left unmatched. The CDR3 DNA follows: TGTGCCAGCAGCGCCTGGGACAGGGGAGCCTACGAGCAGTACTTC. Amino acids: CASSAWDRGAYEQYF.